A single sample gave rise to the 5 T cell receptor beta chains below, sequenced in a study of T cell responses to AZD1222 COVID-19 vaccine. TCRdb keeps only in-frame clones here, not all; method: immunoSEQ multiplex PCR. The sample shows more than 140,000 clones, about 93% of them seen only once. The specimen was peripheral blood, collected on day 0 of AZD1222 vaccination. The receptors stem from an adult in good health.

This chain connects TRBV29-1 to TRBJ1-1, with unresolved D. The CDR3 is 13 residues long. Germline CDR1 reads SQVTM; CDR2 reads ANQGSEA. With 1 base removed from V and 0 bases from J, the gap between germline ends came to 6 bases. Here the CDR3 reads CSVEGRMNTEAFF. The CDR3 coding sequence is TGCAGCGTTGAAGGAAGGATGAACACTGAAGCTTTCTTT.

This chain joins TRBV27 and TRBJ1-1; D is unclear. The germline V gene encodes CDR1 MNHEY and CDR2 SMNVEV (reference sequence). This CDR3 contains 14 residues. V lost 4 bases and J lost 1, with 10 bases in between. DNA for the CDR3: TGTGCCAGCAGTTCTCCGGGCCCGAACACTGAAGCTTTCTTT. This codes for CASSSPGPNTEAFF.

CDR3 residues: CASSLDGFGGIQYF. In nucleotides, the CDR3 is TGTGCCAGCAGCTTAGACGGTTTCGGGGGCATTCAGTACTTC. The chain is built from TRBV7-2 and TRBJ2-4; tentative D call: TRBD2 (6 bases). The germline gives CDR1 SGHTA, CDR2 FQGNSA. The CDR3 is 14 residues long. V was pared by 1 base and J by 9 bases, with 13 bases between.

The sample holds one count of this clone. The chain is built from TRBV11-2 and TRBJ2-2; 7 bases are shared with TRBD1. This CDR3 has 14 residues. V lost 10 bases to trimming and J lost 6 bases; unmatched junction nucleotides: 11. The germline CDR1 and CDR2 sequences are SGHAT and FQNNGV. The CDR3 DNA follows: TGTGCCACCACCGACAGGGACAAGGCCGGGGAGCTGTTTTTT. Protein product: CATTDRDKAGELFF.

The V call is TRBV5-4, the J call TRBJ2-2, with D tentatively TRBD1 (5 bases). The ends were cut back, 0 bases at V and 2 bases at J, with 8 bases in the middle. CDR1 is SGHNT, CDR2 YYREEE, per germline (reference sequence). This CDR3 spans 15 amino acids. CDR3 nucleotide sequence: TGTGCCAGCAGCTTGGTGGGGCGAAACACCGGGGAGCTGTTTTTT. Translating gives CASSLVGRNTGELFF.